This T cell receptor (beta chain) was documented in a study of shared clonotypes between healthy human individuals. V shed 2 bases and J 1 base; nucleotides not matched to a gene: 3. This CDR3 contains 15 residues. Germline CDR1 and CDR2: SNHLY and FYNNEI. Turning to this clone: Its specificity is not known.

Naivety among CD8 cells was defined by CD45RO negativity and positive CCR7 selection, thereby excluding terminally differentiated effector memory CD45RA+ cells. General study points: With a handful of donors compared, roughly 4.9% of naive CD4 clonotypes were shared.

An approximately 200 ng quantity of DNA, some 30,000 T cell genomes, went into the sorted-subset replicate PCRs. Clones were read by immunoSEQ multiplex PCR, and TCRdb kept only the in-frame ones, dropping some. The table shows 450,000 to 700,000 clones, with just under 97% occurring only once. The material sequenced was naive CD8+ T cells sorted from blood. This chain links TRBV2 with TRBJ2-3; 7 nucleotides line up with TRBD2. This clonotype originated in a woman aged 30 to 39 in good health. CDR3 DNA sequence: TGTGCCAGCAGTGAACCCACTAGCGGCACAGATACGCAGTATTTT. This sequence encodes CASSEPTSGTDTQYF.